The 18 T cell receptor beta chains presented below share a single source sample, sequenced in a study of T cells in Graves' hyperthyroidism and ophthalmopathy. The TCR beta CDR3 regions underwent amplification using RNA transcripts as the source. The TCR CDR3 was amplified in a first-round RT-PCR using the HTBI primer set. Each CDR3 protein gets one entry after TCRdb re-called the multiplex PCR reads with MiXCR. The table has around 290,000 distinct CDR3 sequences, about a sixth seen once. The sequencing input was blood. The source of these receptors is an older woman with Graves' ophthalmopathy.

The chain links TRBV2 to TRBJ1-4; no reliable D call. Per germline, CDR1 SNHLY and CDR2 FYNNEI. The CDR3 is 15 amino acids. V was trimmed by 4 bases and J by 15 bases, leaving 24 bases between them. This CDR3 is CASSVGGELVKFVFF. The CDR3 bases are TGTGCCAGCAGTGTTGGAGGAGAGCTAGTTAAGTTCGTGTTTTTT.

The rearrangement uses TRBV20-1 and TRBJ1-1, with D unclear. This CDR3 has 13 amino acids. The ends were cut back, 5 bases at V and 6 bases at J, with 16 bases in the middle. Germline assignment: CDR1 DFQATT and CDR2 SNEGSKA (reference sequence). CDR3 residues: CSASFTSGAEAFF. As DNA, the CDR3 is TGCAGTGCTTCCTTTACTTCGGGCGCTGAAGCTTTCTTT.

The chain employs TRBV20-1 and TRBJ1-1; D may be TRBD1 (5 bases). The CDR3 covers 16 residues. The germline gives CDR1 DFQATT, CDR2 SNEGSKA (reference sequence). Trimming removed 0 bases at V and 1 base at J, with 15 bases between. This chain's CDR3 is CSARDWLRGPNTEAFF. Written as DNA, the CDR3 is TGCAGTGCTAGAGATTGGTTGCGGGGCCCGAACACTGAAGCTTTCTTT.

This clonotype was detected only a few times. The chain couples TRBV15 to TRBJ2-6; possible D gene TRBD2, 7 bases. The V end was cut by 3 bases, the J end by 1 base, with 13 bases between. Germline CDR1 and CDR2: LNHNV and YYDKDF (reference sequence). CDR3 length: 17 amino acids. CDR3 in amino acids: CATSRGGRVSGANVLTF. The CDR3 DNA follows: TGTGCCACCAGCAGGGGGGGGCGGGTTTCTGGGGCCAACGTCCTGACTTTC.

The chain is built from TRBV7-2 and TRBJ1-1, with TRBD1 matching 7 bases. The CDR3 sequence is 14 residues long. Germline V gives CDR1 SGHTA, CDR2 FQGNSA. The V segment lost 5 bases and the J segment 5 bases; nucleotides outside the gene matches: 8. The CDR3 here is CASSDRVWETEAFF. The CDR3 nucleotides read TGTGCCAGCAGCGACAGGGTTTGGGAAACTGAAGCTTTCTTT.

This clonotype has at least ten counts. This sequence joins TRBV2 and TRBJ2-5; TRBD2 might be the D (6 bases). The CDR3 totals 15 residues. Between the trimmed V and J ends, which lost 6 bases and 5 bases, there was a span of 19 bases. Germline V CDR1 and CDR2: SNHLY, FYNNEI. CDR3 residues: CASRVRTGGLETQYF. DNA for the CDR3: TGTGCCAGCAGAGTAAGGACCGGGGGTTTGGAGACCCAGTACTTC.

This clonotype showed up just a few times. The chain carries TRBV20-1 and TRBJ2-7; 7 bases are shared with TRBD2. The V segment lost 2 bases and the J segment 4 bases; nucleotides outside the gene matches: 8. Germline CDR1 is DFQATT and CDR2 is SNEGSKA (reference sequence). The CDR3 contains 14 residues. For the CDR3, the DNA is TGCAGTGCTAGAAATTCCGGGGGGTTTTACGAGCAGTACTTC. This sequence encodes CSARNSGGFYEQYF.

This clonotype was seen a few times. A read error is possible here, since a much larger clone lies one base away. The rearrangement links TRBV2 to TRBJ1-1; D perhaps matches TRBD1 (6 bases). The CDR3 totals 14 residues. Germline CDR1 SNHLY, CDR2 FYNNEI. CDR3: CASSLSGVSTGAFF. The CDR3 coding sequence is TGTGCCAGCAGCCTTTCAGGGGTTAGCACTGGAGCTTTCTTT.

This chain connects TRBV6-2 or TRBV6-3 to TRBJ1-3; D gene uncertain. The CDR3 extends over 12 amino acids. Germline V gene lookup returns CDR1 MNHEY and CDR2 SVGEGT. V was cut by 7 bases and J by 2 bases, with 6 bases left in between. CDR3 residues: CASKQTGNTIYF. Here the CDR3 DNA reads TGTGCCAGCAAGCAGACTGGAAACACCATATATTTT.

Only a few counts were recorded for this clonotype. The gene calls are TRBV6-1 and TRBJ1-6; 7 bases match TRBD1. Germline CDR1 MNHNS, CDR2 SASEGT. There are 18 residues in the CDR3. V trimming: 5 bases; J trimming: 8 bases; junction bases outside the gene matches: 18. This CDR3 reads CASSYRASHRGPDSPLHF. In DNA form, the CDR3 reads TGTGCCAGCAGTTATAGGGCTTCCCACAGGGGCCCCGATTCACCCCTCCACTTT.

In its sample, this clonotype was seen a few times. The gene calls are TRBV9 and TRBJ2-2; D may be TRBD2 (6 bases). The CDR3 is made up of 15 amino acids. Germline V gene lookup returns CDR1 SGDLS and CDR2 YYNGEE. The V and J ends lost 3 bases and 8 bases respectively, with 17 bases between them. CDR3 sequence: CASSAQMGGAGELFF. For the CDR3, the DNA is TGTGCCAGCAGCGCCCAAATGGGGGGTGCAGGGGAGCTGTTTTTT.

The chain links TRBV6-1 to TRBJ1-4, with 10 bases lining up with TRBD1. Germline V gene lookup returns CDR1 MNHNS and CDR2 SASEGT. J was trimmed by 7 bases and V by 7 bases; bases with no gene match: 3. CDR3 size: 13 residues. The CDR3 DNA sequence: TGTGCCAGCACCCGGGACAGGGGTGAAAAACTGTTTTTT. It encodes CASTRDRGEKLFF.

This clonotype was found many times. This CDR3 is CASSQDLVGASYEQYF. The CDR3 DNA is TGCGCCAGCAGCCAAGATCTGGTAGGGGCGTCCTACGAGCAGTACTTC. This chain connects TRBV4-1 to TRBJ2-7, with D possibly being TRBD1 (5 bases). The germline V gene encodes CDR1 MGHRA and CDR2 YSYEKL. V shed 0 bases and J shed 1 base, with 13 bases lying between them. The CDR3 is made up of 16 amino acids.

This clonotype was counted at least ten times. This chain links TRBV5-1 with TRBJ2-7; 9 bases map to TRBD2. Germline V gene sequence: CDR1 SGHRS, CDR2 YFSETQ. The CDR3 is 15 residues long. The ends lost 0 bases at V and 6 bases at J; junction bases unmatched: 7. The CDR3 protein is CASSLASSGTTEQYF. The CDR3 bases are TGCGCCAGCAGCTTGGCCTCTAGCGGGACCACCGAGCAGTACTTC.

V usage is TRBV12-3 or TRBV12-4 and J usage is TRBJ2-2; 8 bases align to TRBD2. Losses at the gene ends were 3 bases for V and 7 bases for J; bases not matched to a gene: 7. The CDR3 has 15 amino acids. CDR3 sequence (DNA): TGTGCCAGCAGTTTGAACGGGGGGGCAGGCGGGGAGCTGTTTTTT. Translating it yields CASSLNGGAGGELFF.

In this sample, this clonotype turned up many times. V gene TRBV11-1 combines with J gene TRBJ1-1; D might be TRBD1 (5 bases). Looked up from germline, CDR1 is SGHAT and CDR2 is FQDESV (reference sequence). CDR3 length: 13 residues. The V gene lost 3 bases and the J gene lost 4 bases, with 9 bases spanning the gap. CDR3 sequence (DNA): TGTGCCAGCAGCTTCCAGGGTATCACTGAAGCTTTCTTT. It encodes CASSFQGITEAFF.

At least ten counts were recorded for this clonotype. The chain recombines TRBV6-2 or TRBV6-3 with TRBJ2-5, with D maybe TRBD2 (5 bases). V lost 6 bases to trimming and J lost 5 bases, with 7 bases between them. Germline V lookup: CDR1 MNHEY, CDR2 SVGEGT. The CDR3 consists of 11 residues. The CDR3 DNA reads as TGTGCCAGCAGCGGGGTGGAGACCCAGTACTTC. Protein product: CASSGVETQYF.

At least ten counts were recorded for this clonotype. CDR3 in DNA: TGCAGTGCTAGTTTCGCAGATACGCAGTATTTT. Its protein product is CSASFADTQYF. The chain recombines TRBV20-1 with TRBJ2-3; D uncertain. Trimming left V 3 bases short and J 4 bases short, with 5 bases between. Germline CDR1 is DFQATT and CDR2 is SNEGSKA (reference sequence). The CDR3 length is 11 residues.